These T cell receptor beta chains were read from a single sample in a study of human CD8 memory T cell subsets. Following a re-call of the 5' RACE reads, TCRdb has one entry per CDR3 protein and lacks DNA. The sample includes roughly 8,900 distinct CDR3 sequences. The sample was CD8+ T cells from PBMCs. Receptor source: a human donor in good health. Both conserved end residues are part of each CDR3. Fields, in order: V gene, J gene, clone size, CDR3 protein. The size entry is marked missing in some rows and otherwise reads once, few, many or a size class.

>TRBV6-4|TRBJ2-3|.
CASTFMDYRSSTDTQYF
>TRBV3-1|TRBJ2-6|.
CASSQEPSARSGANVLTF
>TRBV4-1|TRBJ1-1|.
CASSQEGGGLKNTEAFF
>TRBV24-1|TRBJ2-3|.
CATPTRAGVPHTQYF
>TRBV12-3/TRBV12-4|TRBJ2-7|.
CASSSGQDFYEQYF
>TRBV14|TRBJ1-1|.
CASNLGGAAEAFF
>TRBV10-3|TRBJ1-2|.
CAISEWVTYGYTF
>TRBV29-1|TRBJ1-2|medium-sized
CSVAWGYGYTF
>TRBV9|TRBJ1-6|.
CASSVAGLHAYNSPLHF
>TRBV11-1|TRBJ1-1|.
CASSFSPTEGTEAFF
>TRBV6-2/TRBV6-3|TRBJ1-5|.
CASSSIETGGGQPQHF
>TRBV14|TRBJ2-3|.
CASSPLAGGTDTQYF
>TRBV5-5|TRBJ2-7|.
CASSLGPVRDLTYEQYF
>TRBV3-1|TRBJ2-5|.
CASSFTGTAIQETQYF
>TRBV4-1|TRBJ2-1|.
CASSLWSGRGDEQFF
>TRBV15|TRBJ2-4|medium-sized
CATSSADRRNIQYF
>TRBV5-1|TRBJ1-4|.
CASSLTANGEKLFF
>TRBV28|TRBJ2-7|.
CAINSRGTNSYEQYF
>TRBV20-1|TRBJ1-3|.
CSAYTGYSGNTIYF
>TRBV20-1|TRBJ2-7|.
CSAPRGGYEQYF
>TRBV7-9|TRBJ2-2|.
CASSLARIGGELFF
>TRBV27|TRBJ2-5|.
CASSFTGVGLQETQYF
>TRBV20-1|TRBJ1-1|.
CSARDQGAETEAFF
>TRBV13|TRBJ2-7|medium-sized
CASSSNDRGGYEQYF
>TRBV11-2|TRBJ2-1|medium-sized
CASSHDGTSGYHNEQFF
>TRBV4-2|TRBJ1-2|.
CASSRGSYGYTF
>TRBV5-1|TRBJ1-4|.
CASSLAGGISEKLFF
>TRBV6-2/TRBV6-3|TRBJ2-7|.
CASGERRSSYEQYF
>TRBV29-1|TRBJ2-5|.
CSVEVRLAETQYF
>TRBV6-2/TRBV6-3|TRBJ2-7|medium-sized
CASSYPHVGFRTYEQYF
>TRBV3-1|TRBJ2-7|.
CASSHPADSYEQYF
>TRBV6-1|TRBJ2-7|.
CASIETGKPYEQYF
>TRBV7-6|TRBJ1-1|medium-sized
CASSSGTVNTEAFF
>TRBV7-9|TRBJ1-2|.
CASSSSDRGYGYTF
>TRBV18|TRBJ2-1|medium-sized
CASSGTAYNEQFF
>TRBV6-1|TRBJ1-1|.
CANPFQGRFLTEAFF
>TRBV18|TRBJ2-3|.
CASSHDSYTDTQYF
>TRBV5-1|TRBJ2-1|medium-sized
CASSLGGGSLGEQFF
>TRBV10-3|TRBJ2-2|.
CAISDHRGAGELFF
>TRBV19|TRBJ2-1|medium-sized
CASRVLAGAYNEQFF
>TRBV4-3|TRBJ2-5|.
CASSQEPRRQETQYF
>TRBV11-2|TRBJ2-5|.
CASSLEAFGETQYF
>TRBV27|TRBJ2-1|.
CASSYSGLAGYNEQFF
>TRBV29-1|TRBJ1-2|.
CSVEGQLTYGYTF
>TRBV21-1|TRBJ2-7|.
CASRRVPEIPYEQYF
>TRBV3-1|TRBJ2-5|.
CASSQDIGRDPPRWWRQETQYF
>TRBV7-8|TRBJ1-2|.
CASSDALTGGNYGYTF